This T cell receptor (beta chain) emerged from a study of vaccination effects on CD4 cells after COVID-19. Method: immunoSEQ multiplex PCR; TCRdb's copy keeps in-frame clones and lacks some. Here the sample spans about 53,000 clones, around 80% being singletons. An approximately 10-day culture period preceded the isolation of CD4+ T cells. The vaccine recipients had no prior SARS-CoV-2 infection, with negative nucleocapsid antibodies. On this clone: No antigen is known for it.

This CDR3 is built from 16 residues. Germline V gene data show CDR1 as KGHDR and CDR2 as SFDVKD. V was shortened by 4 bases and J by 2 bases, with 13 bases between the two germline ends. The sample in question was CD4+ T cells from PBMCs cultured without peptide, obtained before COVID-19 vaccination. The chain carries TRBV24-1 and TRBJ2-2; D is possibly TRBD1 (5 bases). This sequence was found in a human donor who received a COVID-19 vaccine. DNA of the CDR3: TGTGCCACCAGTGACCCCGCCAGGGCTAACACCGGGGAGCTGTTTTTT. Amino acid sequence: CATSDPARANTGELFF.